This T cell receptor (beta chain) was profiled in a study of T cells after yellow fever vaccination. The V end lost 3 bases, the J end lost 4 bases, and 7 bases lay between the germline ends. The CDR3 covers 12 residues. Study-level findings and limits: The CD4 and CD8 compartments had a small share of their clonotypes in common. There was a possibility that FACS-sorted repertoires contained abundant clonotypes contaminating from the bulk population.

This clonotype was seen many times. What it recognizes is unknown. TCRdb reanalysed the 5' RACE reads using MiXCR and keeps one entry per CDR3 protein. The sample has about 170,000 distinct CDR3 sequences, roughly 9.6% seen once. The TCR was taken from a man aged 18 to 35 who received the YFV17D yellow fever vaccine. The chain recombines TRBV12-3 or TRBV12-4 with TRBJ2-7; D gene ambiguous. The specimen comprised CD8+ T cells sorted from PBMCs, sampled 15 days after the yellow fever booster vaccination. The CDR3 coding sequence is TGTGCCAGCAGTTTGGCAGTTTACGAGCAGTACTTC. It is translated as CASSLAVYEQYF.